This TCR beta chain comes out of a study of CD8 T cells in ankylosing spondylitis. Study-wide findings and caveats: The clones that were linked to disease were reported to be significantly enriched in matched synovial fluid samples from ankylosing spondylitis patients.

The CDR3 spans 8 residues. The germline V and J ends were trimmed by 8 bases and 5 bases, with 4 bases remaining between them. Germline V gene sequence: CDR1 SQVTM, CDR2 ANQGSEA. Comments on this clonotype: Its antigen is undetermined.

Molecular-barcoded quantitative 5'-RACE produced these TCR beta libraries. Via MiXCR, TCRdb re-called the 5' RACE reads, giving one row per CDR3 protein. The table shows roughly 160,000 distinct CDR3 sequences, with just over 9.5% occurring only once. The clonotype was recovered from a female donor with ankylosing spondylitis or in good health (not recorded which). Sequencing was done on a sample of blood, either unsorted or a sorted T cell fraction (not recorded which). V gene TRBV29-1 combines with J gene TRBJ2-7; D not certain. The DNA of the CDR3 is TGCAGCCCTCACGAGCAGTACTTC. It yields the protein CSPHEQYF.